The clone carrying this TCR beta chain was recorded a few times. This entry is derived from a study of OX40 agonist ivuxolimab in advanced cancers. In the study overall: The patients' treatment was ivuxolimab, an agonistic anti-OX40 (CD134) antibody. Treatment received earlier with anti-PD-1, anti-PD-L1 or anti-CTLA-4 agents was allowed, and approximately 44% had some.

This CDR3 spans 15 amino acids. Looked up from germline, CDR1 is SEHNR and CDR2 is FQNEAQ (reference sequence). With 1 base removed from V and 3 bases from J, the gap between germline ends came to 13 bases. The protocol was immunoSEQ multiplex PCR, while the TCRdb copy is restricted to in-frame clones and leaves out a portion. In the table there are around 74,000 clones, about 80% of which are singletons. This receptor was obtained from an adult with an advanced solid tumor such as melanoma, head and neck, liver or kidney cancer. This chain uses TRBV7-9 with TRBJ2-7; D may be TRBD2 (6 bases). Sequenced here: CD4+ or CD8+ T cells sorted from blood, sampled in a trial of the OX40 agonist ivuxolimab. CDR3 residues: CASSLGLEGRYEQYF. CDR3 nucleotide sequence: TGTGCCAGCAGCTTAGGACTAGAAGGTCGCTACGAGCAGTACTTC.